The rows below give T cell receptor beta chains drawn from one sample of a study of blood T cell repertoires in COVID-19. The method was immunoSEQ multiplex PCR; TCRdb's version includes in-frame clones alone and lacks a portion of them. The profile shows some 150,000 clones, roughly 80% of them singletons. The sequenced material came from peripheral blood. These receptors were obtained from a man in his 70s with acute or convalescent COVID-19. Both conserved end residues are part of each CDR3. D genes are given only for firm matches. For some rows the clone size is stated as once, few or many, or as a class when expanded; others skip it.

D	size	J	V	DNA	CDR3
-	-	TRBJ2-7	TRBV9	TGTGCCAGCAGCGCATCCGGGAGCTTATACGAGCAGTACTTC	CASSASGSLYEQYF
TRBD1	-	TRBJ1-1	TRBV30	TGTGCCTGGAGTAGGGGTAGGTTGGGACAGGTGAACACTGAAGCTTTCTTT	CAWSRGRLGQVNTEAFF
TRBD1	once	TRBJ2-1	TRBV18	TGTGCCAGCTCACCCACAGGGGGCGAGCAGTTCTTC	CASSPTGGEQFF
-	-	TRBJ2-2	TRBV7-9	TGTGCCAGCAGCTTATCGGGGGGCGACACCGGGGAGCTGTTTTTT	CASSLSGGDTGELFF
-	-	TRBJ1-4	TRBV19	TGTGCCAGTAGTGTAACCCTAGAAGAAAAACTGTTTTTT	CASSVTLEEKLFF
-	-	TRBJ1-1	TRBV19	TGTGCCAGTGGGCCAAGGGACCAGGGGATAATGAACACTGAAGCTTTCTTT	CASGPRDQGIMNTEAFF
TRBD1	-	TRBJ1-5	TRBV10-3	TGTGCCATCAGCGAGGACAGGGAGGTTCAGCCCCAGCATTTT	CAISEDREVQPQHF
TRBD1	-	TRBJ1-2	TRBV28	TGTGCCAGCAGTTCTGGGCAGGACAGGGGAATGACCTTC	CASSSGQDRGMTF
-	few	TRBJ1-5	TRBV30	TGTGCCTGGAGTGTACAGGCATATAGCAATCAGCCCCAGCATTTT	CAWSVQAYSNQPQHF
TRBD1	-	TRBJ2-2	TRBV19	TGTGCCAGTAGCTATAGTGGACAGGGGGCGGACACCGGGGAGCTGTTTTTT	CASSYSGQGADTGELFF
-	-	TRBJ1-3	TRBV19	TGTGCCAGTAGTATTGGACACCCCTACTCTGGAAACACCATATATTTT	CASSIGHPYSGNTIYF
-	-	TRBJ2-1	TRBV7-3	TGTGCCAGCAGCTTAAACCAGGGGCAAAACAATGAGCAGTTCTTC	CASSLNQGQNNEQFF
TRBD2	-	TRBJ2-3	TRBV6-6	TGTGCCAGCAGCCAAAGCGGGAGGGCCAGTGATACGCAGTATTTT	CASSQSGRASDTQYF
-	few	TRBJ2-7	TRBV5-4	TGTGCCAGCAGCATGGACTTATACTCCTACGAGCAGTACTTC	CASSMDLYSYEQYF
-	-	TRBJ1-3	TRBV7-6	TGTGCCAGCAGCTTAGTGTGGGGCAGAGCTGAGTCTGGAAACACCATATATTTT	CASSLVWGRAESGNTIYF
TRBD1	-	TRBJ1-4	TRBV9	TGTGCCAGCAGCGATAAGACAGGGCAAAATGAAAAACTGTTTTTT	CASSDKTGQNEKLFF
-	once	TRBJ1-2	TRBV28	TGTGCCAGCAGGGCGGGGCGAGCTAACTATGGCTACACCTTC	CASRAGRANYGYTF
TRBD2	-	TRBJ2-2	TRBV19	TGTGCCAGCACTAGCGGGAACACCGGGGAGCTGTTTTTT	CASTSGNTGELFF
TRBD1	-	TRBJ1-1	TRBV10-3	TGTGCCATCAGTGATTACAGGGGAGGATGGTGGTCCACTGAAGCTTTCTTT	CAISDYRGGWWSTEAFF
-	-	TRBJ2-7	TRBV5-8	TGTGCCAGCAGCTTGCAGGGCATATCCTCCTACGAGCAGTACTTC	CASSLQGISSYEQYF
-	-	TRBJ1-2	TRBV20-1	TGCAGTGCTAGTCCGACAGATTATGGCTACACCTTC	CSASPTDYGYTF
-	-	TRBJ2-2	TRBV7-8	TGTGCCAGCAGCCCGCGAGGCGGGAACACCGGGGAGCTGTTTTTT	CASSPRGGNTGELFF
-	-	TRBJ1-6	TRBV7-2	TGTGCCAGCAGCTTGAGGGACACGCGGCTCCACTTT	CASSLRDTRLHF
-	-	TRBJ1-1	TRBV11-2	TGTGCCAGCAGCTTATCAGGGGCGAACACTGAAGCTTTCTTT	CASSLSGANTEAFF
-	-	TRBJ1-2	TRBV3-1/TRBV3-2	TGTGCCAGCGGCGGAGGAGGACCTAACTATGGCTACACCTTC	CASGGGGPNYGYTF
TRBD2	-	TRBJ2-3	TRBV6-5	TGTGCCAGCAGTTACTCGGGGCGGGAGGGCCAGTATTTT	CASSYSGREGQYF
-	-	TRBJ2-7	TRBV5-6	TGTGCCAGCAGCTCTGGGCCTTTATCCTACGAGCAGTACTTC	CASSSGPLSYEQYF
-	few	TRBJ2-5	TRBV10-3	TGTGCCATCAGTGAGTCACGCCAGTCGGGAGAACGGGAGACCCAGTACTTC	CAISESRQSGERETQYF
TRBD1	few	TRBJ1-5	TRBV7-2	TGTGCCAGCAGTCGTCCAGGGGGCTCGTCAGTGTATTTT	CASSRPGGSSVYF
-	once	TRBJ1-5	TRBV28	TGTGCCAGCAGTTCCCCCCCGGGTAGCAATCAGCCCCAGCATTTT	CASSSPPGSNQPQHF
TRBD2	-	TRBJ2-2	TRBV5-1	TGCGCCAGCAGCTTCAGCAGCGGGGGGCTCACCGGGGAGCTGTTTTTT	CASSFSSGGLTGELFF
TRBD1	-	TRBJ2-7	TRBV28	TGTGCCAGCAGACGGGACAGGGGCTTCGAGCAGTACTTC	CASRRDRGFEQYF
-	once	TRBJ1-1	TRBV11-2	TGTGCCAGCAGCCAACAAGGAGGATACACTGAAGCTTTCTTT	CASSQQGGYTEAFF
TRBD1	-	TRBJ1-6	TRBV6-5	TGTGCCAGCAGGGGGACAGGACTAGTCCCCCTCCACTTT	CASRGTGLVPLHF
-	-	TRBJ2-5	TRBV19	TGTGCCAGTAGTATGTCCAGGGAAGAGACCCAGTACTTC	CASSMSREETQYF
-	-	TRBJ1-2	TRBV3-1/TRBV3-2	TGTGCCAGCAGCCAAAGGGACAATGGCTACACCTTC	CASSQRDNGYTF
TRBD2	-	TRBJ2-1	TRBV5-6	TGTGCCAGCAGCTCTCTAGCGGGAGGTTTAAATGAGCAGTTCTTC	CASSSLAGGLNEQFF
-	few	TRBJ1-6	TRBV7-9	TGTGCCAGCAGCTTAAGGGCAGGGGAAGGTTCACCCCTCCACTTT	CASSLRAGEGSPLHF
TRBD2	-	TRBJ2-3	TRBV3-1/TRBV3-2	TGTGCCAGCAGCCTCCCTAGCGGGGGGGCCTCAGATACGCAGTATTTT	CASSLPSGGASDTQYF
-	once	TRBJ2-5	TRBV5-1	TGCGCCAGCAGCGCGGGACCCCTGGAGACCCAGTACTTC	CASSAGPLETQYF
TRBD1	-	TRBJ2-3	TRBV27	TGTGCCAGCAGGCTACAGGGGGCTAAAGATACGCAGTATTTT	CASRLQGAKDTQYF
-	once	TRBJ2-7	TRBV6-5	TGTGCCAGCAGCCCAGGCGGGACGGACGAGCAGTACTTC	CASSPGGTDEQYF
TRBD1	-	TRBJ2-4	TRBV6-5	TGTGCCAGCAAGGAGGCGGGACAGGGGAACATTCAGTACTTC	CASKEAGQGNIQYF
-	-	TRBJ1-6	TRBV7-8	TGTGCCAGCAGCTCAGTTGTGACGAGGATCTCACCCCTCCACTTT	CASSSVVTRISPLHF
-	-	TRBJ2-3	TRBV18	TGTGCCAGCTCACCCCGACGACAACCTAGCACAGATACGCAGTATTTT	CASSPRRQPSTDTQYF
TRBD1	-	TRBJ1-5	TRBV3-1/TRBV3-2	TGTGCCAGCAGCATTTCAGGGGGGAATCAGCCCCAGCATTTT	CASSISGGNQPQHF
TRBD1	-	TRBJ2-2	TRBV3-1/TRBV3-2	TGTGCCAGCAGCCAGGTGGGACAGCCGAACACCGGGGAGCTGTTTTTT	CASSQVGQPNTGELFF